The 9 T cell receptor beta chains below come from one sample, sequenced in a study of Tregs in tolerant kidney transplant recipients. Sequencing used immunoSEQ multiplex PCR; TCRdb keeps in-frame clones, though not all of them. The sample contains under 300,000 clones, 80% to 85% of which appear only once. Source material: CD4+ T cells from blood. Source of these receptors: a human donor in good health.

As to this clone: Within the sample, other DNA sequences also encode this same CDR3. The chain joins TRBV2 to TRBJ1-1; 8 nucleotides line up with TRBD1. Germline V CDR1 and CDR2: SNHLY, FYNNEI. CDR3 length: 14 residues. The ends lost 4 bases at V and 4 bases at J; junction bases unmatched: 5. The CDR3 coding sequence is TGTGCCAGCAGTGGCCAGGGGGCCGGCACTGAAGCTTTCTTT. Its protein is CASSGQGAGTEAFF.

CDR3 bases: TGTGCCTGGAGTAGTGTGGGCGCAGGAGCTTTCTTT. This translates into CAWSSVGAGAFF. The chain has TRBV30 and TRBJ1-1; no reliable D call. Germline V gives CDR1 GTSNPN, CDR2 SVGIG (reference sequence). The CDR3 has 12 amino acids. V lost 2 bases and J 10 bases, leaving 14 bases between the germline ends.

The CDR3 region has the DNA TGCGCCGGCTCTAGTGGCAGATACACAGATACGCAGTATTTT. This translates into CAGSSGRYTDTQYF. The chain uses TRBV5-1 and TRBJ2-3; D remains unclear. The CDR3 covers 14 residues. Germline CDR1 and CDR2: SGHRS and YFSETQ. V was shortened by 10 bases and J by 2 bases, with 17 bases between the two germline ends.

The rearrangement uses TRBV11-2 and TRBJ2-4; 12 nucleotides align to TRBD2. The CDR3 sequence is 17 residues long. CDR1 is SGHAT, CDR2 FQNNGV, per germline. Trimming took 7 bases from V and 0 from J; bases not matched to a gene: 7. The CDR3 DNA reads as TGTGCCAGCACGGGACTAGCGGGTTCCCTAGCCAAAAACATTCAGTACTTC. As protein: CASTGLAGSLAKNIQYF.

In nucleotides, the CDR3 is TGTGCCAGCTACTACGGGAGCTCTGGAAACACCATATATTTT. Encoded protein: CASYYGSSGNTIYF. The rearrangement joins TRBV7-9 to TRBJ1-3; no reliable D call. Looked up from germline, CDR1 is SEHNR and CDR2 is FQNEAQ (reference sequence). V was trimmed by 8 bases and J by 0 bases, leaving 11 bases between them. The CDR3 covers 14 residues.

The chain carries TRBV15 and TRBJ2-2, with D possibly being TRBD1 (7 bases). The CDR3 spans 16 residues. V was cut by 0 bases and J by 1 base, with 9 bases left in between. Germline V gene sequence: CDR1 LNHNV, CDR2 YYDKDF (reference sequence). CDR3 nucleotides: TGTGCCACCAGCAGAGATCAGGGGGGGAACACCGGGGAGCTGTTTTTT. It is translated as CATSRDQGGNTGELFF. Looking up the rest from reference TRBV15 and TRBJ2-2 gives the full variable domain: DAMVIQNPRYQVTQFGKPVTLSCSQTLNHNVMYWYQQKSSQAPKLLFHYYDKDFNNEADTPDNFQSRRPNTSFCFLDIRSPGLGDTAMYLCATSRDQGGNTGELFFGEGSRLTVL.

The chain has TRBV11-3 and TRBJ2-5; possibly TRBD1 or TRBD2 for D (5 bases each). With the DNA end fitting TRBJ2-7 better, the J assignment may be wrong. Germline CDR1 SGHNT, CDR2 YENEEA. The CDR3 has 13 residues. CDR3 sequence: CASSTGANYEQYF. CDR3 sequence (DNA): TGTGCCAGCAGCACCGGGGCCAACTACGAGCAGTACTTC.

This clone was seen only a few times. The chain combines TRBV25-1 with TRBJ2-5; D might be TRBD1 (5 bases). Germline CDR1 and CDR2: MGHDK and SYGVNS. Trimming took 6 bases from V and 5 from J, leaving 13 bases between them. The CDR3 length is 13 residues. CDR3 bases: TGTGCCAGCAGCACCCTGGGGCTTGAGACCCAGTACTTC. It yields the protein CASSTLGLETQYF.

The chain combines TRBV6-1 with TRBJ2-3; D not certain. CDR3 length equals 11 residues. Germline CDR1 is MNHNS and CDR2 is SASEGT. Trimming left V 7 bases short and J 0 bases short, with 2 bases between. The CDR3 region is CASTSTDTQYF. The CDR3 DNA reads TGTGCCAGCACTAGCACAGATACGCAGTATTTT.